The entry below gives a single TCR beta chain sequence along with its context. The antigen is unknown. Sequencing on ten immunoSEQ deep assay plates was performed for unsorted PBMC DNA. Authors' processing steps: ImmunoSEQ gave junction-only sequences without quality scores, so filtering differed. TCRdb's table, derived via immunoSEQ multiplex PCR, lists solely in-frame clones and lacks some. That table is the source of V, J and clone size, and D and trimming were worked out from the DNA. This sample carries about 470,000 clones, roughly 80% of them seen once, and the ten largest clones take less than 15%. The source of the sample is a study of shared clonotypes between healthy human individuals. The ends were cut back, 6 bases at V and 3 bases at J, with 14 bases in the middle. Germline assignment: CDR1 MGHRA and CDR2 YSYEKL. The CDR3 totals 14 residues. Researchers drew on tens of millions of PBMCs for genomic DNA from unsorted samples.

Regarding the study as a whole: How much donors shared clonotypes was expected to be affected by sequencing depth.

This clonotype was sampled from a woman in her thirties or forties in good health. Some clones in this sample may be carry-over from other donors' samples. The sequenced material came from PBMCs. The chain carries TRBV4-1 and TRBJ2-5; D tentatively fits TRBD1 or TRBD2 (5 bases each). The CDR3 bases are TGCGCCAGCAGACGGGGACCATTGGAAGAGACCCAGTACTTC. It yields the protein CASRRGPLEETQYF.